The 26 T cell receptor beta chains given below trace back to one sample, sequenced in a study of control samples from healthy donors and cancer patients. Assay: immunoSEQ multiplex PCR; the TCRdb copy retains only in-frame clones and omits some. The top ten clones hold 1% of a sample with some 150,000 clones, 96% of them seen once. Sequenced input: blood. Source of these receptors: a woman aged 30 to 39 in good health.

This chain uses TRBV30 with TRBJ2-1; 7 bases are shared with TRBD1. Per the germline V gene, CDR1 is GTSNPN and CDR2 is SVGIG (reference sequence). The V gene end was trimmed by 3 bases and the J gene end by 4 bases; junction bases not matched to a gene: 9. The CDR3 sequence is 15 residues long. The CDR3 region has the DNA TGTGCCTGGAGGGCTCAGGGGGTCGGGTACAATGAGCAGTTCTTC. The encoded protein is CAWRAQGVGYNEQFF.

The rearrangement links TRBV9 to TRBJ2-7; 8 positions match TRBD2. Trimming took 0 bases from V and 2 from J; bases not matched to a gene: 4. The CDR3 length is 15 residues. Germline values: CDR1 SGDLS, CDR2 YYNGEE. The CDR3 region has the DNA TGTGCCAGCAGCGTAGGCCCGGGAGGGGCCTACGAGCAGTACTTC. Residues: CASSVGPGGAYEQYF.

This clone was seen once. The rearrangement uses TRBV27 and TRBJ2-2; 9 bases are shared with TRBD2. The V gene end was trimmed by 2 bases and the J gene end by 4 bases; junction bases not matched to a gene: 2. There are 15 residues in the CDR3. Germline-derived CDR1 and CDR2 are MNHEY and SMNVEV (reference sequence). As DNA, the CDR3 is TGTGCCAGCAGTTTAGCGGGAGGGCCCACCGGGGAGCTGTTTTTT. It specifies CASSLAGGPTGELFF.

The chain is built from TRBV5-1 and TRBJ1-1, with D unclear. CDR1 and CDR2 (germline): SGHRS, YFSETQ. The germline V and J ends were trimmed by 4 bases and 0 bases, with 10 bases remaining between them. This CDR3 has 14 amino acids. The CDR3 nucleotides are TGCGCCAGCAGCCCACGGGCCCTGAACACTGAAGCTTTCTTT. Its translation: CASSPRALNTEAFF.

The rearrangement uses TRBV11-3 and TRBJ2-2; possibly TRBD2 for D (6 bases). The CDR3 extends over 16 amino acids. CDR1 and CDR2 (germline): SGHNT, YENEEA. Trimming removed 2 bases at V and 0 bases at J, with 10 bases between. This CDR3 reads CASSLRLASNTGELFF. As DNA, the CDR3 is TGTGCCAGCAGCTTACGGCTAGCGTCGAACACCGGGGAGCTGTTTTTT.

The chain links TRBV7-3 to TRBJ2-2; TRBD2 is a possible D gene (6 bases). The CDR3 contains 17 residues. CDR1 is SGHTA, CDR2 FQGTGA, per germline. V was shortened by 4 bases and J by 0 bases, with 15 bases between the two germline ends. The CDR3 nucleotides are TGTGCCAGCAGCTCCCCCCCCGGAGGGCCGAACACCGGGGAGCTGTTTTTT. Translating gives CASSSPPGGPNTGELFF.

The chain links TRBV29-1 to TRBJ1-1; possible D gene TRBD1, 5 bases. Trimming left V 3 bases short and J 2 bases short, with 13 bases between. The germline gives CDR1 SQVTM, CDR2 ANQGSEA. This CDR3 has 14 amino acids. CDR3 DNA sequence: TGCAGCGTTGAGGGGCAACACCTAAACACTGAAGCTTTCTTT. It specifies CSVEGQHLNTEAFF.

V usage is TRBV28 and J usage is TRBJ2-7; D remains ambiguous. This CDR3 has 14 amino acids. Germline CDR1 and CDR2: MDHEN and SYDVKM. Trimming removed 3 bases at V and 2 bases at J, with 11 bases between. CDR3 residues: CASSFQDRPYEQYF. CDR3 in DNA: TGTGCCAGCAGTTTCCAAGATAGACCCTACGAGCAGTACTTC.

In DNA form, the CDR3 reads TGTGCCAGAAGCTTCTCCGGGACTAGCGGGGGGGCGAAATGGGCTCCTGACGAGCAGTACTTC. It codes for CARSFSGTSGGAKWAPDEQYF. The gene calls are TRBV7-5 and TRBJ2-7; the D call of TRBD2 is as the table states it, not checked on the DNA. TRBV7-5 is a documented pseudogene. CDR3 size: 21 residues.

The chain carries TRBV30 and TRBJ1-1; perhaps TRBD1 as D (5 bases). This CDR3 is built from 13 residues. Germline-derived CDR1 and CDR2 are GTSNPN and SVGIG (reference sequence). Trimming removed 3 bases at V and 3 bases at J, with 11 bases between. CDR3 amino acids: CAWSMGGDTEAFF. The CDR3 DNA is TGTGCCTGGAGCATGGGGGGGGACACTGAAGCTTTCTTT.

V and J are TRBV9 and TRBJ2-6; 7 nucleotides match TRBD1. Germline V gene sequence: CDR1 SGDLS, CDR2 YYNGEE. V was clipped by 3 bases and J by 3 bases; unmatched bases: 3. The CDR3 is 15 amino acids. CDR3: CASSAQGNGANVLTF. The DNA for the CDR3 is TGTGCCAGCAGCGCACAGGGGAATGGGGCCAACGTCCTGACTTTC.

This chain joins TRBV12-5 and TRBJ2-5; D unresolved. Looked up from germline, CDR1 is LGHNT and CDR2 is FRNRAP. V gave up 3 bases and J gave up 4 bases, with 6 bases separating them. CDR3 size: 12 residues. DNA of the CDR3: TGTGCTAGTGGTTTATACGGAGAGACCCAGTACTTC. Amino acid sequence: CASGLYGETQYF.

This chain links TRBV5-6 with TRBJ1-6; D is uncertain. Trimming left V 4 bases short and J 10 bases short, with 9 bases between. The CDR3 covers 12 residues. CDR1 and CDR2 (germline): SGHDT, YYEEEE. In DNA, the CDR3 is TGTGCCAGCAGCCTCCCGCAGTCACCCCTCCACTTT. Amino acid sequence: CASSLPQSPLHF.

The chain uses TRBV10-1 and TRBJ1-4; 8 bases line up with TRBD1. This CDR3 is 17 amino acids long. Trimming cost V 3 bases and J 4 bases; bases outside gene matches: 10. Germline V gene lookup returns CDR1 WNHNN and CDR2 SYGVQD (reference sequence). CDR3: CASSERPGTGLNEKLFF. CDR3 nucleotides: TGCGCCAGCAGTGAACGACCCGGGACAGGTCTTAATGAAAAACTGTTTTTT.

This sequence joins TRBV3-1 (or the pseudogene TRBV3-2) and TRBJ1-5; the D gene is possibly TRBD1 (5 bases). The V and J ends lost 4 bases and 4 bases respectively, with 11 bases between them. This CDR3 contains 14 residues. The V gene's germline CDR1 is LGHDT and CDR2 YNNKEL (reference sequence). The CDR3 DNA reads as TGTGCCAGCAGCCTCAGTGGGGGAAATCAGCCCCAGCATTTT. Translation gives CASSLSGGNQPQHF.

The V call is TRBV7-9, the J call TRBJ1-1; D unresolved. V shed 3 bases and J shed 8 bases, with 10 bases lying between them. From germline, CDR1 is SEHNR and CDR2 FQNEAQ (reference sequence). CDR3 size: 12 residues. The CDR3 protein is CASSLKRSEAFF. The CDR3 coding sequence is TGTGCCAGCAGCTTGAAACGCAGCGAAGCTTTCTTT.

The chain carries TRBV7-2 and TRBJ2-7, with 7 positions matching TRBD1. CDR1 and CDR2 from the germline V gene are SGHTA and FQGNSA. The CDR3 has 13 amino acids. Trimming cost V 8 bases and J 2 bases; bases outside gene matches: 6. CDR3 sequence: CASYHRGAYEQYF. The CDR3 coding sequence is TGTGCCAGCTACCACAGGGGAGCCTACGAGCAGTACTTC.

The DNA for the CDR3 is TGTGCCAGCAGCCTCCAGGGGGCGGGTGGCTACACCTTC. Protein product: CASSLQGAGGYTF. The chain has TRBV6-6 and TRBJ1-2; 8 nucleotides agree with TRBD1. The CDR3 is made up of 13 amino acids. CDR1 and CDR2 from the germline V gene are MNHNY and SVGAGI (reference sequence). V lost 6 bases, J lost 7 bases, and 7 bases stayed unmatched.

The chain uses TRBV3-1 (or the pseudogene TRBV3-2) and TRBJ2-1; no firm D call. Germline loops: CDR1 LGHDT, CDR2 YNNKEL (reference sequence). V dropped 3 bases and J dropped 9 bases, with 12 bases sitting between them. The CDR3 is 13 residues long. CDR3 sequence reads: CASSQFPLVEQFF. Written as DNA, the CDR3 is TGTGCCAGCAGCCAGTTTCCTCTAGTTGAGCAGTTCTTC.

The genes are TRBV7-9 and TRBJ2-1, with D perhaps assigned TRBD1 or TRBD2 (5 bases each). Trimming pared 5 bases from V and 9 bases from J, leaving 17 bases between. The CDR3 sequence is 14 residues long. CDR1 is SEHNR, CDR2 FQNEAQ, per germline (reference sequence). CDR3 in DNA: TGTGCCAGCAGCCGGGGACCCTCTATTCCTGAGCAGTTCTTC. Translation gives CASSRGPSIPEQFF.

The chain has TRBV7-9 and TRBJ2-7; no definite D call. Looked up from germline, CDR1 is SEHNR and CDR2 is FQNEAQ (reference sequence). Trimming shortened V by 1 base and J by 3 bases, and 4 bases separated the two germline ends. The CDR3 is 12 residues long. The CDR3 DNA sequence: TGTGCCAGCAGCTTAGGGGACTACGAGCAGTACTTC. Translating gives CASSLGDYEQYF.

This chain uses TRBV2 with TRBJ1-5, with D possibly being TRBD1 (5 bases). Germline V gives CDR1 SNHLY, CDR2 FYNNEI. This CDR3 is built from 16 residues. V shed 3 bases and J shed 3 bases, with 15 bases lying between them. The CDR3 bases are TGTGCCAGCAGTGAGTCTTTATGGGGCCTCAATCAGCCCCAGCATTTT. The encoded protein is CASSESLWGLNQPQHF. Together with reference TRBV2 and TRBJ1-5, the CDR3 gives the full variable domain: EPEVTQTPSHQVTQMGQEVILRCVPISNHLYFYWYRQILGQKVEFLVSFYNNEISEKSEIFDDQFSVERPDGSNFTLKIRSTKLEDSAMYFCASSESLWGLNQPQHFGDGTRLSIL.

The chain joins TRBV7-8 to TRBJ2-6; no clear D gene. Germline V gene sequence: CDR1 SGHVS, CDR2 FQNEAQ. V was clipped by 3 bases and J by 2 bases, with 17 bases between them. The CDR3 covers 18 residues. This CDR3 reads CASSLGRRIGAGANVLTF. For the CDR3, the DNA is TGTGCCAGCAGCTTGGGTCGTAGGATCGGAGCTGGGGCCAACGTCCTGACTTTC.

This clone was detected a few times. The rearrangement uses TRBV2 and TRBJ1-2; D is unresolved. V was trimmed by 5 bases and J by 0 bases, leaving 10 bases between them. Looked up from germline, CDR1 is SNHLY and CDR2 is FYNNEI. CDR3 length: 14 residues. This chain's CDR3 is CASSRTDSNYGYTF. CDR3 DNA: TGTGCCAGCAGTAGGACGGACTCTAACTATGGCTACACCTTC.

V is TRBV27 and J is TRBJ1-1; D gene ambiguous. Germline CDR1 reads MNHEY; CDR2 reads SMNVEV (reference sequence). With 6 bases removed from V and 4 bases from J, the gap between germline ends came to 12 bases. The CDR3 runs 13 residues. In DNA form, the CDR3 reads TGTGCCAGCAGCCTCCCCGGGTCCACTGAAGCTTTCTTT. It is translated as CASSLPGSTEAFF.

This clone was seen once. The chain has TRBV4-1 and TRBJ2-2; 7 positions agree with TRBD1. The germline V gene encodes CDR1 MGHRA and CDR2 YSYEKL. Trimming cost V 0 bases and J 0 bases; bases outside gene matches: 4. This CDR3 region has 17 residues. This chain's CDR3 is CASSQDAGGANTGELFF. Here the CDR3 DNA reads TGCGCCAGCAGCCAAGACGCAGGGGGTGCGAACACCGGGGAGCTGTTTTTT.